The entry that follows covers one T cell receptor beta chain sequence. Method: immunoSEQ multiplex PCR; TCRdb's copy keeps in-frame clones and lacks some. The profile shows about 33,000 clones, 91% of them singletons. The sample originates from a study of T cell changes during pregnancy in multiple sclerosis. This CDR3 spans 16 amino acids. Germline loops: CDR1 SGDLS, CDR2 YYNGEE. Trimming at V came to 0 bases and at J to 4 bases, leaving 2 bases not matched to a gene. The starting material was CD4+ T cells from peripheral blood mononuclear cells, obtained in the third trimester of pregnancy. The TCR sequence derives from a female donor in good health, enrolled as a control in a pregnancy study. V gene TRBV9 combines with J gene TRBJ2-1; 12 nucleotides line up with TRBD2. In DNA, the CDR3 is TGTGCCAGCAGCGTAGGCACTAGCGGGAGGTACAATGAGCAGTTCTTC. It translates to CASSVGTSGRYNEQFF.